The source of this T cell receptor beta chain is a study of radiation and T cells in renal cell carcinoma. Study as a whole: Nephrectomy followed 15 Gy stereotactic body radiation by 4 weeks. Findings and limits, study-wide: No pretreatment tumor biopsies were available for baseline clonotypes. From baseline, blood top tumor clonotypes peaked at 2 weeks post-radiation.

Time point specified: baseline pretreatment blood. Stated treatment: 15 Gy SBRT to primary tumor, nephrectomy 4 weeks later. The tumor was a clear cell renal cell carcinoma. In regard to this clone: The antigen remains unidentified.

Sequencing was performed with immunoSEQ multiplex PCR; in TCRdb, only in-frame clones are kept and a portion is missing. This table holds 20,000 to 25,000 clones, around 80% found once. CDR1 LNHDA and CDR2 SQIVND come from the germline V gene (reference sequence). V was shortened by 7 bases and J by 8 bases, with 8 bases between the two germline ends. CDR3 length: 11 amino acids. The V call is TRBV19, the J call TRBJ1-4; TRBD1 is a possible D gene (5 bases). Sequences were derived from blood, sampled from a patient whose treatment included radiotherapy and nephrectomy. This TCR was recovered from a man aged 55 to 70 with renal cell carcinoma. CDR3 DNA: TGTGCCAGTACAGGGAAGGAAAAACTGTTTTTT. This codes for CASTGKEKLFF.